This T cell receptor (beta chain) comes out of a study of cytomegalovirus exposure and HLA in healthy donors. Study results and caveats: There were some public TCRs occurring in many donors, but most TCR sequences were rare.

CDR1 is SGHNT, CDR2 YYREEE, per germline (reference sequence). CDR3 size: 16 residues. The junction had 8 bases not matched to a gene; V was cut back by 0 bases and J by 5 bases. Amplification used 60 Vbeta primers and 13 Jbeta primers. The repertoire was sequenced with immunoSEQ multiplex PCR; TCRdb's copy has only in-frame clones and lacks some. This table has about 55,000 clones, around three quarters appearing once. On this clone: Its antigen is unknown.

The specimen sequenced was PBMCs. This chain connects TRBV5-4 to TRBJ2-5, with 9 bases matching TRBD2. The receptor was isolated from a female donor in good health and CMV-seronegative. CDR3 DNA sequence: TGTGCCAGCAGCTTGGCCTTGCGGGGGGGCCAGGAGACCCAGTACTTC. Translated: CASSLALRGGQETQYF. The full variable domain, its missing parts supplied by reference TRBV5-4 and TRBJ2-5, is ETGVTQSPTHLIKTRGQQVTLRCSSQSGHNTVSWYQQALGQGPQFIFQYYREEENGRGNFPPRFSGLQFPNYSSELNVNALELDDSALYLCASSLALRGGQETQYFGPGTRLLVL.